Below, one T cell receptor (beta chain) is given with its context. What this receptor recognizes is not known. Per-base quality was not reported, and no clone a single base away is much larger than it. Per the germline V gene, LGHNT is the CDR1 and FRNRAP is the CDR2. The CDR3 goes from the cysteine to the phenylalanine over 15 residues. Only CDR3 DNA remains: 45 bases, in frame from the first base. V is pared back by 3 bases and J by 1 base, with 10 bases lying between the germline termini. This specimen comes from a study of cytomegalovirus exposure and HLA in healthy donors (dated by TCRdb to 2016 to 2017). For the study in its entirety: An earlier analysis of several hundred of the donors reported 276 Gb of sequence data and 95 million to 140 million unique TCR beta sequences obtained from around 180 million T cells. Donor age, sex, ethnicity and CMV serostatus were collected together with the repertoire data. To predict cytomegalovirus infection status, the study combined high-throughput TCR immunosequencing, statistical association of individual TCRs with disease status, and machine learning. Among 398 genotyped donors of the cohort, an average of roughly 240,000 unique TCR beta nucleotide sequences were sequenced per donor, roughly 20% of them non-productive. The study was designed to test whether signatures of past pathogen exposure could be identified by cataloging public T cell receptors. A separate validation cohort of 90 to 150 different subjects was used in addition to the 666-subject first cohort. Rather than using new phenotypic data, the later analysis identified candidate immune exposures from TCR beta sequences and from how often those sequences occurred across donors. About 320 gigabases of sequencing data and tens of millions of unique TCR sequences were included in an early release covering under 650 HLA-typed donors. A later genetic analysis used genome-wide SNP genotypes for about three fifths of the roughly 700 donors, treating that subset as a discovery cohort. All discovery cohort repertoires had been generated using a single sequencing platform. HLA typing included class I and class II loci at four-digit resolution. Because of strong linkage in the cohort, four to six DR-DQ haplotypes were treated as single units for association and clustering. The number of typed donors differed by locus: roughly 629-630 for A, B, C, DRB1 and DQB1; some 500 for DQA1; around 580 for DPA1; and some 430 for DPB1. Using immunosequencing, the study profiled T cell repertoires from 666 subjects and related those repertoires to cytomegalovirus serostatus. In a later analysis, previously published TCR beta repertoires from about 670 donors were re-analyzed and high-resolution HLA genotyping was added so that TCR occurrence patterns could be studied. An earlier analysis of 500 to 750 of the donors applied high-throughput TCR beta sequencing to assess whether each TCR beta V gene segment acted as functional or pseudogenic. Of the roughly 400 genotyped donors, over 70% fell in the genetic ancestry cluster associated with self-reported Caucasian donors. General study outcomes and caveats: Immune exposure information for the cohort was limited to CMV serostatus. A few of the identified cytomegalovirus-associated TCR beta chains were confirmed in vitro to be specific for cytomegalovirus antigens. Some IMGT-functional V segments, including TRBV6-2 and TRBV6-3, could not be distinguished by the 87-base-pair reads and were therefore excluded. Assigning TCR associations to individual alleles was difficult when HLA alleles, especially DR and DQ, strongly co-occurred. A later genetic analysis reported fewer N-insertions in productive TCRs among donors in an Asian-associated ancestry cluster than the roughly 720-donor mean. A cluster of highly shared sequence variants was judged likely to represent a technical artifact of the sequencing pipeline. Roughly uniform sequencing depth across donors was assumed in presence/absence analyses, although this assumption may not hold. Linkage disequilibrium might explain the correlated functional status among segregating V segments, but an unknown experimental factor could not be ruled out. In this cohort, only TCR beta chains were sequenced, and detectable features were limited by the absence of alpha or paired-chain data. The authors suggested that the approach could potentially be extended to other disease states and immunological phenotypes. In a later analysis, some 17,000 TCR beta sequences were associated with specific HLA alleles at a false discovery rate of 0.05. The study gave a list of some 150 TCR beta chains associated with cytomegalovirus. Broadly in line with IMGT annotations, most TCR beta V segments showed up in productive rearrangements about 87% or about 30% of the time in an earlier analysis of 450 to 750 of the donors. According to a later analysis, parvovirus B19, influenza, CMV and Epstein-Barr virus appeared linked to several top co-occurrence clusters. V-gene and J-gene trimming of TCR beta chains was associated with a missense DCLRE1C variant in a later genetic analysis, and the association was replicated in an independent cohort. According to a later analysis, TCR association rates differed among HLA loci, with DRB1 alleles showing the most associated TCRs and HLA-C alleles showing the fewest. Most TCR sequences were seen in very few donors, while some public TCRs were found in many individuals. Because HLA typing was missing for some donors at each locus, association tests included only the typed subset. In a later analysis, HLA-associated TCR beta chains were found to be more clonally expanded and to have lower generation probabilities than equally common non-associated chains. A further reported finding was that TCR beta sequences accurately predicted the HLA-A and HLA-B alleles for most subjects in the first cohort. According to a later analysis, most CMV-associated TCR beta chains appeared to be HLA-restricted, and the HLA associations seemed to be driven largely by CMV exposure. The classifier was reported to diagnose cytomegalovirus status with high specificity and sensitivity in both the original cohort and the validation cohort. The earlier analysis of nearly 600 of the donors excluded roughly 17 rarely observed V segments, including chromosome 9 orphons, because counts were too low.

The library was obtained by the immunoSEQ multiplex PCR assay. A mixture of 60 forward primers for TCR Vbeta segments and 13 reverse primers for TCR Jbeta segments was used in the multiplex PCR. The CDR3 region of rearranged TCR beta genes was amplified from genomic DNA with a multiplex PCR assay. The Illumina HiSeq System was used to sequence the amplified TCR beta libraries as 87-base-pair reads. The source study handled its data this way. A later analysis tallied roughly 78 million unique TCR beta chains across the 666 repertoires, and approximately 9.9 million of those chains were shared by two or more donors. Raw reads were error-corrected and collapsed into unique sequences with a nearest-neighbor algorithm that merged closely related sequences to remove PCR and sequencing errors. To assign V, D and J gene segments, CDR3 sequences were aligned to IMGT reference sequences. For a sequence to be retained, a match of at least six nucleotides was required to both a V gene segment and a J gene segment. A rearrangement counted as productive if the CDR3 had no stop codons and remained in frame with V and J, and every other rearrangement counted as non-productive. CDR3 was defined by IMGT convention, running from the second conserved V-encoded cysteine to the conserved J-encoded phenylalanine. Sequences without an unambiguous match to a single V gene segment were excluded from the earlier analysis of several hundred of the donors. In an earlier analysis of several hundred of the donors, a V segment was called functional when productive rearrangements were above 56.7%, and segregating when the standard deviation between donors exceeded 5%. A statistical classification framework was developed to diagnose cytomegalovirus status using the catalog of TCR beta chain sequences. In a later analysis, V and J genes were assigned by comparing TCR nucleotide sequences against IMGT/GENE-DB human TR gene sequences. A later analysis assigned CDR3 sequences and most-parsimonious VDJ recombination scenarios with the TCRdist pipeline. In a later analysis, each TCR beta chain was defined by its CDR3 amino acid sequence together with its V-gene family, and reads lacking a unique V-gene family were excluded. In a later analysis, some 600 highly shared, low-generation-probability nucleotide sequences were removed to address suspected cross-contamination and a sequencing artifact. In a later analysis, a clonal expansion index was calculated for each public chain from normalized within-repertoire ranks of inferred template counts. Generation probabilities in a later analysis came from a VDJ recombination model fitted to out-of-frame rearrangements, and those results were checked against IGoR. A later analysis scored TCR-TCR, TCR-HLA and TCR-CMV co-occurrence with hypergeometric tests, applying a repertoire-size bias correction to TCR pairs. A later analysis estimated false discovery rates by permuting HLA or CMV assignments 20 times. In a later analysis, co-occurring TCRs were grouped with DBSCAN, and TCRdist sequence similarity was added when clustering was performed within HLA-allele-positive subsets. Repertoires with fewer than 30,000 or more than 120,000 public chains, plus five repertoires with anomalous nucleotide sharing, were excluded from co-occurrence clustering. The clones in this table, taken by TCRdb from immuneACCESS, are in-frame only. Not every clone is retained; where verified, under half of the shortfall comes from an unresolved V gene, and the cause of the rest is unknown. V and J calls and clone size come straight from that table; D and trimming were deduced from the DNA. This sample comprises under 150,000 clones, around 79% of them detected only once. In total, the top ten clones hold 6.5% to 8% of the sample.

The cohort consisted of some 670 healthy bone marrow donors. At the time of sampling, every cohort member was nominally healthy, though immune exposures that went unrecorded were likely present. The donor was CMV seropositive and belonged to the group of 250 to 300 seropositive cohort members. Each donor provided a peripheral blood sample, and peripheral blood mononuclear cells were used for TCR beta sequencing. The Qiagen DNeasy Blood Extraction Kit was used to extract genomic DNA from the blood cell samples. The V and J segments used are TRBV12-5 and TRBJ1-5; no D segment can be confidently identified. The sample was PBMCs. The clonotype was recovered from a woman aged 40 to 55 in good health and CMV-seropositive. The DNA reads as follows: TGTGCTAGTGGTTTTTTGTCTGGCAGCAATCAGCCCCAGCATTTT. Its protein reads: CASGFLSGSNQPQHF.